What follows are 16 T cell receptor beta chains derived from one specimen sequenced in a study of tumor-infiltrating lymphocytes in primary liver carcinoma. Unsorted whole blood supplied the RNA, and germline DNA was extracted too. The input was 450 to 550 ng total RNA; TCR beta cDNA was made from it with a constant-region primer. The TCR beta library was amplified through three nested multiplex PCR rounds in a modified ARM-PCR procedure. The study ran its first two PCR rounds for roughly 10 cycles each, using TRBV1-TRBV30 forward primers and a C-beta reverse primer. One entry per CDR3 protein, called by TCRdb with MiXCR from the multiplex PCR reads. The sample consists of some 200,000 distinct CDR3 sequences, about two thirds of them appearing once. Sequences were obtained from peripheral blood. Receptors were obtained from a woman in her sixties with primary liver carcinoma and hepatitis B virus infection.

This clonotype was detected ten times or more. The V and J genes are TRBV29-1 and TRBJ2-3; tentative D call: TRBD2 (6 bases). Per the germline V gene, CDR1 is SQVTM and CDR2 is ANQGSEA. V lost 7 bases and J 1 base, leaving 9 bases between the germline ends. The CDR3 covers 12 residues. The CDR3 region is CSAWRGTDTQYF. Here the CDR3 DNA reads TGCAGCGCCTGGAGGGGCACAGATACGCAGTATTTT.

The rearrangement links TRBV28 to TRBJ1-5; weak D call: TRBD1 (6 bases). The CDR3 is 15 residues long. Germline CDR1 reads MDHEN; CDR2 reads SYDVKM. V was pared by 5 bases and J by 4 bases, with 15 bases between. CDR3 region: CASSRFRGGNQPQHF. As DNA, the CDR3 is TGTGCCAGCAGTCGCTTTAGGGGGGGAAATCAGCCCCAGCATTTT.

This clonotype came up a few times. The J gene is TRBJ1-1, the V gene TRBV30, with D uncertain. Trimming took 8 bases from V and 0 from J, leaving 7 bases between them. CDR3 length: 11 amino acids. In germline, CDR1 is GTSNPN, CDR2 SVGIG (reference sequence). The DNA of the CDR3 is TGTGCCGAAAAGATGAACACTGAAGCTTTCTTT. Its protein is CAEKMNTEAFF. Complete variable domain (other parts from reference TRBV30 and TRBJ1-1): SQTIHQWPATLVQPVGSPLSLECTVEGTSNPNLYWYRQAAGRGLQLLFYSVGIGQISSEVPQNLSASRPQDRQFILSSKKLLLSDSGFYLCAEKMNTEAFFGQGTRLTVV.

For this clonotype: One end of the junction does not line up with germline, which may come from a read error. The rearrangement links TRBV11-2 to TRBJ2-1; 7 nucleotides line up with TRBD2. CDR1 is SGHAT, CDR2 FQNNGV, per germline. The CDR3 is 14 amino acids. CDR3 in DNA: TGTGCCAGCAGTCCAAGCGGGACTCAAGAGGCCCAGTACTTT. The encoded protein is CASSPSGTQEAQYF.

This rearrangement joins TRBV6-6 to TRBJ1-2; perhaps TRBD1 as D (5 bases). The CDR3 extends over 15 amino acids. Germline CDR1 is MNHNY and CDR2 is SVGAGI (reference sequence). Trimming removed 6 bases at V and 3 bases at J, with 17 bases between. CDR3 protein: CASRALSREHYGYTF. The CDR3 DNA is TGTGCCAGCAGAGCTCTCAGCAGGGAGCACTATGGCTACACCTTC.

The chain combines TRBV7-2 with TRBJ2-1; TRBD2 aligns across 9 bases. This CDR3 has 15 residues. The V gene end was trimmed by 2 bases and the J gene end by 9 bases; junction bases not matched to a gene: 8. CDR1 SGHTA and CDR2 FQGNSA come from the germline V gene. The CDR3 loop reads CASSLPGTSLREQFF. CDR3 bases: TGTGCCAGCAGCTTACCCGGGACTAGCTTACGTGAGCAGTTCTTC.

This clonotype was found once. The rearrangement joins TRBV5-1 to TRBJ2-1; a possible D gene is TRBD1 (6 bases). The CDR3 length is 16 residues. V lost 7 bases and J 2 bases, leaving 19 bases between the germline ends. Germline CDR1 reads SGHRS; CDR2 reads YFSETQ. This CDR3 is CASRPLTGIPYNEQFF. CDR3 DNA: TGCGCCAGCCGACCCCTAACAGGGATCCCCTACAATGAGCAGTTCTTC.

In nucleotides, the CDR3 is TGTGCCAGCAGCTTAACAGGGGGTCAAGAGACACTGTACTTC. It codes for CASSLTGGQETLYF. The rearrangement links TRBV11-2 to TRBJ2-5; TRBD1 matches 8 bases. After removal of 2 bases from V and 13 bases from J, the junction contained 12 bases not matched to a gene. Germline loops: CDR1 SGHAT, CDR2 FQNNGV. The CDR3 consists of 14 residues.

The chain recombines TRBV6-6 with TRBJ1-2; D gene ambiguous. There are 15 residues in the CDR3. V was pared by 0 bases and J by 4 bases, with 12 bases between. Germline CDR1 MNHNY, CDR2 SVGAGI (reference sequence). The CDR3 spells CASSYSKGVTYGYTF. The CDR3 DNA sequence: TGTGCCAGCAGTTACTCGAAAGGCGTCACCTATGGCTACACCTTC.

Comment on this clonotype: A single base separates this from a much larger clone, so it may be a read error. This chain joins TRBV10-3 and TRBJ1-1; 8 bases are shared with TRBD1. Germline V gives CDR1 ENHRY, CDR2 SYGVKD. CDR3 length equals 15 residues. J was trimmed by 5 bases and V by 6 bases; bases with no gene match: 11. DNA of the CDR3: TGTGCCATCAGGGGGTCAGGGGGCGACGCGACTGAAGCTTTCTTT. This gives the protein CAIRGSGGDATEAFF.

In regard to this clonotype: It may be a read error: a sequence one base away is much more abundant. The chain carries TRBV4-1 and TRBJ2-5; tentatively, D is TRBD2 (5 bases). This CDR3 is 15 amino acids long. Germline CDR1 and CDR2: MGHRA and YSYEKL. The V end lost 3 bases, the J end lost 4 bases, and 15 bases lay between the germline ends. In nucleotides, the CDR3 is TGCGCCAGCAGCCATGCCCCCACTAGTGGAGAGACCCAGTACTTC. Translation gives CASSHAPTSGETQYF.

CDR3 in amino acids: CASCGDRYSPLHF. In nucleotides, the CDR3 is TGCGCCAGCTGTGGGGACAGGTATTCACCCCTCCACTTT. V is TRBV5-1 and J is TRBJ1-6; TRBD1 agrees at 8 bases. There are 13 residues in the CDR3. V trimming: 7 bases; J trimming: 8 bases; junction bases outside the gene matches: 5. CDR1 SGHRS and CDR2 YFSETQ come from the germline V gene.

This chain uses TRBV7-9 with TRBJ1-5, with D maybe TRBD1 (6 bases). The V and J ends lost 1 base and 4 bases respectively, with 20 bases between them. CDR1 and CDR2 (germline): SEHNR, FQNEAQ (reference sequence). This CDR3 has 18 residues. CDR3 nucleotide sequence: TGTGCCAGCAGCTTAGGGGGGGCAGGGGCTAGCTTAAATCAGCCCCAGCATTTT. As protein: CASSLGGAGASLNQPQHF.

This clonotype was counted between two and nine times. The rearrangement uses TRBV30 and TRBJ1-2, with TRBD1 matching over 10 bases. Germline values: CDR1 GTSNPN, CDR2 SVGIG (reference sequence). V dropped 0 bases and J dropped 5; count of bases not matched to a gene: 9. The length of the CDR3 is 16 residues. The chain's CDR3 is CAWSVNTRDRGYGYTF. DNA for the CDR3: TGTGCCTGGAGTGTAAATACCCGGGACAGGGGATATGGCTACACCTTC.

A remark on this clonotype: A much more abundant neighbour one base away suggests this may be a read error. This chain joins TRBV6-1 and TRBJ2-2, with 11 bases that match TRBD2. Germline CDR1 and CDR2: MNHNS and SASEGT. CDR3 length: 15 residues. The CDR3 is CANSVLAGEVGELFF. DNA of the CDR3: TGTGCCAACAGTGTACTAGCGGGAGAGGTCGGGGAGCTGTTTTTT.

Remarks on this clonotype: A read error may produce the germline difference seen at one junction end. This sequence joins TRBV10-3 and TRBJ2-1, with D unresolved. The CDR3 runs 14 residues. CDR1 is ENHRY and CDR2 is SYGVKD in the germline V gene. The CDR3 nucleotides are TGTGCCATCAGTGAGTCGTTGGCTTACAATGTGCAGTTCTTC. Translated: CAISESLAYNVQFF.